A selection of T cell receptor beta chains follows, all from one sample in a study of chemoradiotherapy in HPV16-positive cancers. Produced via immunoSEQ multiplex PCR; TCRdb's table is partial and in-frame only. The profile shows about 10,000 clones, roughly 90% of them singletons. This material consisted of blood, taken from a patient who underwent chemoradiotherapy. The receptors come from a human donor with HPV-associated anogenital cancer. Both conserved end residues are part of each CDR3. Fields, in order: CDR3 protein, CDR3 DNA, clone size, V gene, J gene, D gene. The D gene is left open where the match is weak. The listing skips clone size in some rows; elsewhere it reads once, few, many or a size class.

CDR3: CASSPQGTVQTNYGYTF; DNA: TGTGCCAGCAGCCCTCAAGGGACAGTACAAACTAACTATGGCTACACCTTC; size: NA; V: TRBV11-3; J: TRBJ1-2; D: TRBD1
CDR3: CASSVAVHTDTQYF; DNA: TGTGCCAGTAGTGTGGCGGTCCACACAGATACGCAGTATTTT; size: NA; V: TRBV19; J: TRBJ2-3; D: NA
CDR3: CASSPGGARGNQPQHF; DNA: TGTGCCAGCAGCCCCGGGGGGGCGCGGGGCAATCAGCCCCAGCATTTT; size: NA; V: TRBV7-2; J: TRBJ1-5; D: NA
CDR3: CASSYSRLAGELFF; DNA: TGTGCCAGCAGTTACTCGCGTTTGGCCGGGGAGCTGTTTTTT; size: NA; V: TRBV6-5; J: TRBJ2-2; D: NA
CDR3: CASSQDTGAFTDTQYF; DNA: TGCGCCAGCAGCCAAGATACGGGGGCGTTCACAGATACGCAGTATTTT; size: NA; V: TRBV4-3; J: TRBJ2-3; D: NA
CDR3: CASSSGTGPSSGNTIYF; DNA: TGCGCCAGCAGCTCCGGGACAGGGCCTTCCTCTGGAAACACCATATATTTT; size: NA; V: TRBV5-1; J: TRBJ1-3; D: TRBD1
CDR3: CSVVAGGTGTEAFF; DNA: TGCAGCGTCGTCGCAGGGGGCACGGGCACTGAAGCTTTCTTT; size: NA; V: TRBV29-1; J: TRBJ1-1; D: TRBD1
CDR3: CASSHQAVSGNTIYF; DNA: TGCGCCAGCAGCCACCAGGCAGTCTCTGGAAACACCATATATTTT; size: NA; V: TRBV4-1; J: TRBJ1-3; D: NA
CDR3: CSLRDKSYNEQFF; DNA: TGCAGCCTACGGGACAAGAGTTACAATGAGCAGTTCTTC; size: once; V: TRBV29-1; J: TRBJ2-1; D: NA
CDR3: CASSVGGGAGELFF; DNA: TGTGCCAGCAGCGTAGGCGGGGGGGCCGGGGAGCTGTTTTTT; size: NA; V: TRBV9; J: TRBJ2-2; D: TRBD2
CDR3: CASLSGGGMNTEAFF; DNA: TGTGCCAGCCTATCCGGGGGGGGCATGAACACTGAAGCTTTCTTT; size: NA; V: TRBV6-1; J: TRBJ1-1; D: NA
CDR3: CASSGTTNTGELFF; DNA: TGTGCCAGCAGCGGGACTACCAACACCGGGGAGCTGTTTTTT; size: NA; V: TRBV5-6; J: TRBJ2-2; D: TRBD2
CDR3: CASSLAGRGLSYEQYF; DNA: TGTGCCAGCAGCTTGGCCGGGCGGGGGCTCTCCTACGAGCAGTACTTC; size: NA; V: TRBV5-6; J: TRBJ2-7; D: NA
CDR3: CASSVRETQYF; DNA: TGTGCCAGCAGCGTGAGGGAGACCCAGTACTTC; size: NA; V: TRBV5-6; J: TRBJ2-5; D: NA
CDR3: CASSLAGSTDTQYF; DNA: TGTGCCAGCAGCTTAGCGGGGAGCACAGATACGCAGTATTTT; size: NA; V: TRBV7-2; J: TRBJ2-3; D: NA
CDR3: CAWSTSPGQNYGYTF; DNA: TGTGCCTGGAGTACTTCTCCGGGACAGAACTATGGCTACACCTTC; size: NA; V: TRBV30; J: TRBJ1-2; D: TRBD1
CDR3: CASSLLTSGGEQYF; DNA: TGTGCCAGCAGTTTATTGACTAGCGGCGGCGAGCAGTACTTC; size: NA; V: TRBV28; J: TRBJ2-7; D: TRBD2
CDR3: CASSPRGARNNEQFF; DNA: TGTGCCAGTAGTCCCAGGGGTGCGAGAAACAATGAGCAGTTCTTC; size: NA; V: TRBV19; J: TRBJ2-1; D: NA
CDR3: CASSVVGGSEAFF; DNA: TGTGCCAGCAGCGTAGTTGGGGGCTCTGAAGCTTTCTTT; size: NA; V: TRBV9; J: TRBJ1-1; D: NA
CDR3: CASSSDKRYEQYF; DNA: TGTGCCAGCAGCTCGGACAAACGATACGAGCAGTACTTC; size: NA; V: TRBV5-5; J: TRBJ2-7; D: NA
CDR3: CASSPTRGGDGYTF; DNA: TGTGCCAGCTCACCAACCAGGGGCGGCGATGGCTACACCTTC; size: NA; V: TRBV18; J: TRBJ1-2; D: NA
CDR3: CASSLAGGPGYNEQFF; DNA: TGTGCCAGCAGCTTAGCGGGGGGGCCGGGATACAATGAGCAGTTCTTC; size: NA; V: TRBV11-2; J: TRBJ2-1; D: TRBD2
CDR3: CASSSRGPNYGYTF; DNA: TGTGCCAGCAGCTCCCGGGGGCCCAACTATGGCTACACCTTC; size: NA; V: TRBV7-9; J: TRBJ1-2; D: NA
CDR3: CASSQDAMTGANVLTF; DNA: TGTGCCAGCAGCCAAGACGCAATGACTGGGGCCAACGTCCTGACTTTC; size: NA; V: TRBV4-2; J: TRBJ2-6; D: NA
CDR3: CASSQTQGTYEQYF; DNA: TGCGCCAGCAGCCAAACGCAGGGTACCTACGAGCAGTACTTC; size: NA; V: TRBV4-1; J: TRBJ2-7; D: NA
CDR3: CAWSVQLLEQYF; DNA: TGTGCCTGGAGTGTTCAGCTACTCGAGCAGTACTTC; size: NA; V: TRBV30; J: TRBJ2-7; D: NA
CDR3: CASSSSETDTQYF; DNA: TGTGCCAGCAGTTCTTCAGAGACAGATACGCAGTATTTT; size: NA; V: TRBV28; J: TRBJ2-3; D: NA
CDR3: CASSPNLQGDYSYEQYF; DNA: TGTGCCAGCAGCCCCAACCTACAGGGAGACTACTCCTACGAGCAGTACTTC; size: few; V: TRBV4-2; J: TRBJ2-7; D: NA
CDR3: CASSIKGYSNQPQHF; DNA: TGTGCCAGTAGTATAAAAGGGTATAGCAATCAGCCCCAGCATTTT; size: NA; V: TRBV19; J: TRBJ1-5; D: NA
CDR3: CASSSGLGTLGEQYF; DNA: TGTGCCAGCAGCTCCGGGTTGGGAACCTTGGGGGAGCAGTACTTC; size: NA; V: TRBV7-2; J: TRBJ2-7; D: NA
CDR3: CASSGRAGSFYEQYF; DNA: TGTGCCAGCAGCGGTCGGGCAGGATCCTTCTACGAGCAGTACTTC; size: once; V: TRBV7-2; J: TRBJ2-7; D: NA
CDR3: CASSLLAVYNEQFF; DNA: TGTGCCAGCAGCTTACTAGCGGTATACAATGAGCAGTTCTTC; size: NA; V: TRBV7-9; J: TRBJ2-1; D: TRBD2
CDR3: CAWSRRPAGREQYF; DNA: TGTGCCTGGAGTCGCCGACCGGCCGGGAGGGAGCAGTACTTC; size: once; V: TRBV30; J: TRBJ2-7; D: TRBD2
CDR3: CASSLGTGHYEQYF; DNA: TGTGCCAGCAGCTTAGGGACAGGGCACTACGAGCAGTACTTC; size: NA; V: TRBV7-8; J: TRBJ2-7; D: TRBD1
CDR3: CASSGGTADTQYF; DNA: TGTGCCAGCAGTGGGGGAACGGCAGATACGCAGTATTTT; size: NA; V: TRBV6-6; J: TRBJ2-3; D: NA
CDR3: CASSLGSSPLHF; DNA: TGTGCCAGCAGTTTAGGGTCCTCACCCCTCCACTTT; size: NA; V: TRBV27; J: TRBJ1-6; D: NA
CDR3: CASSSGGLAGGNGELFF; DNA: TGTGCCAGCAGCAGCGGTGGGCTAGCGGGGGGAAACGGGGAGCTGTTTTTT; size: NA; V: TRBV7-3; J: TRBJ2-2; D: TRBD2
CDR3: CAISATGGEQYF; DNA: TGTGCCATCAGTGCAACAGGGGGCGAGCAGTACTTC; size: NA; V: TRBV10-3; J: TRBJ2-7; D: TRBD1
CDR3: CASSPLSLGKLFF; DNA: TGTGCCAGCAGTCCATTATCGCTGGGGAAACTGTTTTTT; size: NA; V: TRBV28; J: TRBJ1-4; D: NA
CDR3: CASRGGYAFF; DNA: TGTGCCAGCAGGGGCGGGTATGCTTTCTTT; size: NA; V: TRBV2; J: TRBJ1-1; D: NA
CDR3: CASSLVGTGANQPQHF; DNA: TGTGCCAGCAGCTTAGTCGGGACAGGCGCAAATCAGCCCCAGCATTTT; size: NA; V: TRBV11-2; J: TRBJ1-5; D: TRBD1
CDR3: CASSPRDRGSPLHF; DNA: TGTGCCAGCTCACCAAGGGACAGGGGATCACCCCTCCACTTT; size: NA; V: TRBV18; J: TRBJ1-6; D: TRBD1
CDR3: CASSLDGTLARGANVLTF; DNA: TGCGCCAGCAGCTTGGACGGGACACTTGCTCGCGGGGCCAACGTCCTGACTTTC; size: NA; V: TRBV5-1; J: TRBJ2-6; D: NA
CDR3: CASSGGAGNTIYF; DNA: TGTGCCAGCTCTGGGGGAGCTGGAAACACCATATATTTT; size: NA; V: TRBV18; J: TRBJ1-3; D: NA